In its sample, the clone carrying this T cell receptor beta chain was seen many times. What it recognizes is unknown. In germline, CDR1 is SGHDT, CDR2 YYEEEE. With 4 bases clipped from V and 2 bases from J, the junction kept 4 bases outside the gene matches. The CDR3 sequence is 16 residues long. The data stem from a study of T cells in Graves' hyperthyroidism and ophthalmopathy. Researchers took RNA transcripts and amplified the TCR beta CDR3 regions from them. First-round RT-PCR with HTBI primers amplified the TCR CDR3 region. TCRdb reprocessed the multiplex PCR reads with MiXCR, giving one entry per CDR3 protein. The repertoire has a few hundred thousand distinct CDR3 sequences, about 45% of them found once; the top ten carry around 8%. Study outcomes and limitations: In blood, most of the thyroid clonotypes expanded above 0.001 were also present.

The V and J genes are TRBV5-6 and TRBJ2-6; 9 bases are a match to TRBD1. Sequences were obtained from peripheral blood or thyroid tissue (not recorded which). The source of this sequence is a woman in her late teens or twenties with Graves' hyperthyroidism. The CDR3 nucleotides are TGTGCCAGCAGCGGGGACAGGGTCGCTGGGGCCAACGTCCTGACTTTC. Amino acids: CASSGDRVAGANVLTF.